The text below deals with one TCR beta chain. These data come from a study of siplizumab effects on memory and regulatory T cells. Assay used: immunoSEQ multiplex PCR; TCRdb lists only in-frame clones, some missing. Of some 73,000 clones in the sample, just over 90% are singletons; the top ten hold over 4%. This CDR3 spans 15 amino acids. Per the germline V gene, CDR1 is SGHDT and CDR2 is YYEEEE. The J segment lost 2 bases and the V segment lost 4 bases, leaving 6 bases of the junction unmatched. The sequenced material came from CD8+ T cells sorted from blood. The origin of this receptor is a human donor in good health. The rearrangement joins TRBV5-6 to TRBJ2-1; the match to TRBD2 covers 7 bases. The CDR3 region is CASSIWGGTYNEQFF. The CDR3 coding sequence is TGTGCCAGCAGCATATGGGGGGGAACCTACAATGAGCAGTTCTTC.